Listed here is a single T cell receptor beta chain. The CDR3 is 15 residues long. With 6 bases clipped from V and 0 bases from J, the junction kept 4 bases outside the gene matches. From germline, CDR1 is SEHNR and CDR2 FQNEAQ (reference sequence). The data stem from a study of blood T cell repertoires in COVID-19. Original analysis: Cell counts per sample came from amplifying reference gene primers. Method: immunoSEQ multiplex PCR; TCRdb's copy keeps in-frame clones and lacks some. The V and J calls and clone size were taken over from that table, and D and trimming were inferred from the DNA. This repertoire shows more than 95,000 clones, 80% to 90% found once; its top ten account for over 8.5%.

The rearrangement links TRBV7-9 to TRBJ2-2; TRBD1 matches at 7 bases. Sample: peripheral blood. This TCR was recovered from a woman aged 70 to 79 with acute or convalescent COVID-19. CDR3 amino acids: CASSTGTANTGELFF. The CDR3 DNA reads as TGTGCCAGCAGTACCGGGACAGCGAACACCGGGGAGCTGTTTTTT.